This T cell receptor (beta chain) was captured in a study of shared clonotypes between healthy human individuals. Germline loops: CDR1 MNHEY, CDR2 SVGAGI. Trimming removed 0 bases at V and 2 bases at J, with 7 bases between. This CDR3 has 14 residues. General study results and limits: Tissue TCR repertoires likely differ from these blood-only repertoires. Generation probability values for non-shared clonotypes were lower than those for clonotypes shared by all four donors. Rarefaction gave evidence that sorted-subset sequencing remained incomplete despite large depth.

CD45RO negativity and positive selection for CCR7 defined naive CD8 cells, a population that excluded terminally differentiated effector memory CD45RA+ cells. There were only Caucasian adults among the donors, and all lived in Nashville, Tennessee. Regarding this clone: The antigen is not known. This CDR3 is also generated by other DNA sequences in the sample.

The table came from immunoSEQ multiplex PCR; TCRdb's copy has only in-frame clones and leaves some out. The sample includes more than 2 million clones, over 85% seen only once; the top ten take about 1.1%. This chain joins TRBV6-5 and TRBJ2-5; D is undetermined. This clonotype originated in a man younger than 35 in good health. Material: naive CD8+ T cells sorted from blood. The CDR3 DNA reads TGTGCCAGCAGTTACTCTGGGGTTCAAGAGACCCAGTACTTC. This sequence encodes CASSYSGVQETQYF.